The present entry profiles one T cell receptor beta chain with its context. Its antigen is unidentified. The record originates from a study of cytomegalovirus exposure and HLA in healthy donors. Study-wide points: Listed as cytomegalovirus-associated were more than 150 TCR beta chains. The authors judged a highly shared variant cluster likely a sequencing artifact. The Asian-associated ancestry cluster reportedly had fewer N-insertions than the approximately 700-donor mean in a later analysis.

The CDR3 has 14 amino acids. Looked up from germline, CDR1 is MGHDK and CDR2 is SYGVNS. Trimming took 3 bases from V and 3 from J, leaving 12 bases between them. The PCR ran on 60 Vbeta and 13 Jbeta primers. Generated by immunoSEQ multiplex PCR, the TCRdb table keeps only in-frame clones and is missing some. The data contain some 150,000 clones, about three quarters of them singletons. Sample: PBMCs. The clonotype was recovered from a female donor in good health and CMV-seropositive. The gene calls are TRBV25-1 and TRBJ2-7; weak D call: TRBD2 (5 bases). This CDR3 is CASSDVASFYEQYF. The CDR3 nucleotides are TGTGCCAGCAGTGATGTGGCTAGCTTCTACGAGCAGTACTTC.